A single sample is the source of the 32 T cell receptor beta chains below, sequenced in a study of CD8 T cells in Susac syndrome. It was with random hexamers that about 0.45 to 1 ug RNA was reverse transcribed. One entry per CDR3 protein results from TCRdb running MiXCR on the immunoSEQ multiplex PCR reads. Of approximately 120,000 distinct CDR3 sequences listed, around 91% are singletons. The sample consisted of CD8+ T cells from PBMCs. The receptors derive from a human donor with multiple sclerosis.

The chain employs TRBV29-1 and TRBJ1-6; 9 nucleotides agree with TRBD1. Losses at the gene ends were 7 bases for V and 7 bases for J; bases not matched to a gene: 5. The CDR3 spans 13 residues. Per the germline V gene, CDR1 is SQVTM and CDR2 is ANQGSEA. CDR3 in amino acids: CSARDRENSPLHF. DNA for the CDR3: TGCAGCGCCCGGGACAGGGAAAATTCACCCCTCCACTTT.

The V and J genes are TRBV7-9 and TRBJ2-7; D uncertain. The germline V gene has CDR1 SEHNR and CDR2 FQNEAQ (reference sequence). CDR3 size: 14 residues. V was pared by 5 bases and J by 7 bases, with 18 bases between. The CDR3 sequence is CASSPPRLSTEQYF. Here the CDR3 DNA reads TGTGCCAGCAGCCCGCCGCGCCTATCCACAGAGCAGTACTTC.

The chain links TRBV24-1 to TRBJ1-1; D not certain. Between the trimmed V and J ends, which lost 4 bases and 0 bases, there was a span of 2 bases. CDR3 length: 12 residues. Germline values: CDR1 KGHDR, CDR2 SFDVKD. For the CDR3, the DNA is TGTGCCACCAGTGACCTGAACACTGAAGCTTTCTTT. Translation: CATSDLNTEAFF.

The CDR3: CASSHPFHSYNTEAFF. The CDR3 DNA sequence: TGCGCCAGCAGTCACCCCTTCCATTCTTACAACACTGAAGCTTTCTTT. The chain couples TRBV23-1 to TRBJ1-1; D gene uncertain. TRBV23-1 belongs to the ORF category, with a function that is uncertain. The CDR3 spans 16 residues. V was cut by 3 bases and J by 2 bases, with 16 bases left in between.

The gene calls are TRBV10-3 and TRBJ2-7; a weak D match, TRBD1 (6 bases). Germline CDR1 and CDR2: ENHRY and SYGVKD. Trimming shortened V by 6 bases and J by 0 bases, and 12 bases separated the two germline ends. The CDR3 extends over 14 amino acids. The CDR3 loop is CAISPDRISYEQYF. The CDR3 nucleotides read TGTGCCATCAGCCCCGACAGGATCTCCTACGAGCAGTACTTC.

The chain uses TRBV27 and TRBJ2-7, with D hard to call. Germline-derived CDR1 and CDR2 are MNHEY and SMNVEV (reference sequence). Trimming removed 3 bases from V and 0 bases from J, with 6 bases in between. The CDR3 totals 13 residues. The CDR3: CASSLQFSYEQYF. The CDR3 bases are TGTGCCAGCAGTTTGCAGTTCTCCTACGAGCAGTACTTC.

The gene calls are TRBV28 and TRBJ2-2; 10 bases agree with TRBD2. This CDR3 region has 15 residues. Germline V gene sequence: CDR1 MDHEN, CDR2 SYDVKM. Trimming at V came to 6 bases and at J to 4 bases, leaving 5 bases not matched to a gene. CDR3 nucleotide sequence: TGTGCCAGCAGCACAAGCGGGAGGGCCACCGGGGAGCTGTTTTTT. Translation gives CASSTSGRATGELFF.

This chain links TRBV5-1 with TRBJ1-1; D possibly corresponds to TRBD1 (5 bases). The CDR3 is 11 amino acids. The V end lost 7 bases, the J end lost 8 bases, and 12 bases lay between the germline ends. Germline CDR1 and CDR2: SGHRS and YFSETQ. The CDR3 is CASQEGTEAFF. In DNA form, the CDR3 reads TGCGCCAGCCAGGAGGGGACGGAAGCTTTCTTT.

This clonotype was seen just once. V and J are TRBV9 and TRBJ2-5, with D possibly TRBD2 on 5 matching bases. V lost 4 bases to trimming and J lost 5 bases, with 18 bases between them. The CDR3 covers 15 residues. Germline CDR1 and CDR2: SGDLS and YYNGEE. The CDR3, as DNA: TGTGCCAGCAGCTCCTCCTGGACTCTTGGGGAGACCCAGTACTTC. Its protein product is CASSSSWTLGETQYF.

The chain links TRBV5-1 to TRBJ1-4; D is unresolved. From germline, CDR1 is SGHRS and CDR2 YFSETQ. There are 13 residues in the CDR3. V was pared by 2 bases and J by 4 bases, with 6 bases between. In nucleotides, the CDR3 is TGCGCCAGCAGCTTCAGACATAATGAAAAACTGTTTTTT. It encodes CASSFRHNEKLFF.

V gene TRBV7-8 combines with J gene TRBJ1-4; D unresolved. The CDR3 spans 12 residues. Trimming removed 3 bases at V and 12 bases at J, with 11 bases between. Germline CDR1 and CDR2: SGHVS and FQNEAQ. Here the CDR3 DNA reads TGTGCCAGCAGCTTCCATCCAGGAGAACTGTTTTTT. Translation gives CASSFHPGELFF. The full variable domain, with the rest looked up from reference TRBV7-8 and TRBJ1-4, is GAGVSQSPRYKVAKRGQDVALRCDPISGHVSLFWYQQALGQGPEFLTYFQNEAQLDKSGLPSDRFFAERPEGSVSTLKIQRTQQEDSAVYLCASSFHPGELFFGSGTQLSVL.

V and J are TRBV3-1 and TRBJ2-3; 13 bases match TRBD2. CDR3 size: 17 residues. V gave up 1 base and J gave up 2 bases; unmatched junction bases: 3. CDR1 is LGHDT, CDR2 YNNKEL, per germline (reference sequence). As DNA, the CDR3 is TGTGCCAGCAGCCAAGGGACTAGCGGGGGCCCCACAGATACGCAGTATTTT. Translated: CASSQGTSGGPTDTQYF.

V is TRBV28 and J is TRBJ2-3, with D perhaps matching TRBD1 (5 bases). V was pared by 3 bases and J by 0 bases, with 10 bases between. Germline values: CDR1 MDHEN, CDR2 SYDVKM. The CDR3 has 15 residues. This chain's CDR3 is CASSFRVPSTDTQYF. The CDR3 nucleotides are TGTGCCAGCAGTTTCAGGGTCCCTAGCACAGATACGCAGTATTTT.

V is TRBV7-9 and J is TRBJ2-7, with 7 nucleotides matching TRBD2. The ends lost 1 base at V and 0 bases at J; junction bases unmatched: 3. This CDR3 is 15 amino acids long. Per germline, CDR1 SEHNR and CDR2 FQNEAQ (reference sequence). CDR3 loop: CASSLEGGSSYEQYF. Here the CDR3 DNA reads TGTGCCAGCAGCTTAGAGGGAGGGAGCTCCTACGAGCAGTACTTC. The whole variable domain, filled in from reference TRBV7-9 and TRBJ2-7, reads DTGVSQNPRHKITKRGQNVTFRCDPISEHNRLYWYRQTLGQGPEFLTYFQNEAQLEKSRLLSDRFSAERPKGSFSTLEIQRTEQGDSAMYLCASSLEGGSSYEQYFGPGTRLTVT.

This chain's CDR3 is CSVLGQPGELFF. In DNA form, the CDR3 reads TGCAGCGTTCTGGGACAGCCCGGGGAGCTGTTTTTT. V is TRBV29-1 and J is TRBJ2-2, with 7 nucleotides matching TRBD1. Trimming at V came to 5 bases and at J to 6 bases, leaving 3 bases not matched to a gene. The CDR3 loop spans 12 amino acids. Germline assignment: CDR1 SQVTM and CDR2 ANQGSEA.

V and J are TRBV6-2 or TRBV6-3 and TRBJ2-2; tentatively, D is TRBD1 (6 bases). The V end was cut by 4 bases, the J end by 0 bases, with 12 bases between. This CDR3 comprises 16 residues. Germline V gene data show CDR1 as MNHEY and CDR2 as SVGEGT. This CDR3 is CASSFGQPANTGELFF. The CDR3 DNA reads as TGTGCCAGCAGTTTCGGACAGCCGGCGAACACCGGGGAGCTGTTTTTT.

The chain employs TRBV3-1 and TRBJ2-1; 10 nucleotides line up with TRBD1. CDR3 length equals 16 residues. Germline CDR1 reads LGHDT; CDR2 reads YNNKEL (reference sequence). With 0 bases clipped from V and 4 bases from J, the junction kept 3 bases outside the gene matches. The CDR3 reads CASSQDGGQGYNEQFF. In DNA, the CDR3 is TGTGCCAGCAGCCAAGATGGGGGACAGGGGTACAATGAGCAGTTCTTC.

This clonotype appeared once. V and J are TRBV20-1 and TRBJ2-5; D might be TRBD1 or TRBD2, each matching 5 bases. The CDR3 runs to 15 residues. CDR1 and CDR2 from the germline V gene are DFQATT and SNEGSKA (reference sequence). Trimming took 4 bases from V and 3 from J, leaving 18 bases between them. CDR3 DNA sequence: TGCAGTGCTACGGGGCGGCCCCCAGAGGAAGAGACCCAGTACTTC. It translates to CSATGRPPEEETQYF.

The count of this clonotype is one. The rearrangement links TRBV12-3 or TRBV12-4 to TRBJ2-4; D possibly corresponds to TRBD2 (6 bases). V lost 4 bases, J lost 5 bases, and 12 bases lay in between. The CDR3 spans 14 residues. CDR3 residues: CASSSWTTQNIQYF. The CDR3 region has the DNA TGTGCCAGCAGTTCATGGACTACCCAAAACATTCAGTACTTC.

This chain joins TRBV28 and TRBJ2-2, with D tentatively TRBD2 (6 bases). The CDR3 has 15 residues. Germline CDR1 is MDHEN and CDR2 is SYDVKM. V shed 1 base and J shed 6 bases, with 12 bases lying between them. Here the CDR3 reads CASSLFRGLAGELFF. The CDR3 region has the DNA TGTGCCAGCAGTTTATTTCGGGGGTTGGCCGGGGAGCTGTTTTTT.

This rearrangement joins TRBV28 to TRBJ2-5; TRBD1 matches at 9 bases. Germline V lookup: CDR1 MDHEN, CDR2 SYDVKM. This CDR3 region has 12 residues. Germline trimming cut 10 bases from V and 5 bases from J; bases unmatched to any gene: 5. The CDR3 here is CAIDRGRETQYF. For the CDR3, the DNA is TGTGCCATAGACAGGGGGAGGGAGACCCAGTACTTC. Drawing the rest from reference TRBV28 and TRBJ2-5, the complete variable domain is DVKVTQSSRYLVKRTGEKVFLECVQDMDHENMFWYRQDPGLGLRLIYFSYDVKMKEKGDIPEGYSVSREKKERFSLILESASTNQTSMYLCAIDRGRETQYFGPGTRLLVL.

This rearrangement joins TRBV7-3 to TRBJ2-1; 10 bases align to TRBD2. Germline CDR1 SGHTA, CDR2 FQGTGA. Losses at the gene ends were 6 bases for V and 7 bases for J; bases not matched to a gene: 6. The CDR3 length is 14 residues. Here the CDR3 reads CASRPSGGMNEQFF. The CDR3 DNA sequence: TGTGCCAGCAGGCCTAGCGGGGGTATGAATGAGCAGTTCTTC.

This clonotype is a singleton in its sample. The chain recombines TRBV3-1 with TRBJ1-2, with D uncertain. The CDR3 consists of 14 residues. Between the trimmed V and J ends, which lost 0 bases and 0 bases, there was a span of 5 bases. Germline lookup yields CDR1 LGHDT and CDR2 YNNKEL (reference sequence). CDR3 DNA: TGTGCCAGCAGCCAAGATATAGCTAACTATGGCTACACCTTC. Amino acids: CASSQDIANYGYTF. Complete variable domain (other parts from reference TRBV3-1 and TRBJ1-2): DTAVSQTPKYLVTQMGNDKSIKCEQNLGHDTMYWYKQDSKKFLKIMFSYNNKELIINETVPNRFSPKSPDKAHLNLHINSLELGDSAVYFCASSQDIANYGYTFGSGTRLTVV.

The chain has TRBV19 and TRBJ1-5, with D maybe TRBD1 (5 bases). V lost 5 bases and J 7 bases, leaving 12 bases between the germline ends. The CDR3 is 13 amino acids. CDR1 is LNHDA, CDR2 SQIVND, per germline (reference sequence). CDR3 region: CASSYGGEQPQHF. The CDR3 DNA sequence: TGTGCCAGTAGTTACGGGGGGGAACAGCCCCAGCATTTT.

This clonotype was picked up one time. V is TRBV11-2 and J is TRBJ1-1, with a possible D match to TRBD1 (6 bases). V lost 1 base, J lost 8 bases, and 20 bases lay in between. The CDR3 sequence is 16 residues long. Germline CDR1 SGHAT, CDR2 FQNNGV. CDR3 sequence reads: CASSLGVGRTVEEAFF. CDR3 sequence (DNA): TGTGCCAGCAGCTTAGGGGTGGGACGGACAGTAGAAGAAGCTTTCTTT.

The rearrangement joins TRBV19 to TRBJ2-2, with D perhaps matching TRBD1 or TRBD2 (5 bases each). CDR1 is LNHDA, CDR2 SQIVND, per germline (reference sequence). The CDR3 sequence is 15 residues long. Trimming left V 2 bases short and J 0 bases short, with 7 bases between. CDR3 amino acids: CASSIRGANTGELFF. In DNA form, the CDR3 reads TGTGCCAGTAGTATAAGGGGAGCGAACACCGGGGAGCTGTTTTTT.

The chain has TRBV30 and TRBJ2-3; D possibly matches TRBD1 or TRBD2 (5 bases each). V lost 0 bases, J lost 6 bases, and 10 bases lay in between. The CDR3 has 13 residues. CDR1 is GTSNPN and CDR2 is SVGIG in the germline V gene (reference sequence). The CDR3 loop reads CAWSVPGRDTQYF. The CDR3, as DNA: TGTGCCTGGAGTGTACCGGGGCGGGATACGCAGTATTTT.

The rearrangement joins TRBV23-1 to TRBJ1-1, with D uncertain. TRBV23-1 is classed as an ORF, of uncertain function. The V end lost 6 bases, the J end lost 13 bases, and 18 bases lay between the germline ends. The CDR3 sequence is 12 residues long. DNA of the CDR3: TGCGCCAGCAGCTGGGGTACACTGAAGCTTTTCTTT. It is translated as CASSWGTLKLFF.

The chain links TRBV20-1 to TRBJ1-2, with D possibly being TRBD1 (6 bases). This CDR3 region has 14 residues. In germline, CDR1 is DFQATT, CDR2 SNEGSKA (reference sequence). With 0 bases removed from V and 4 bases from J, the gap between germline ends came to 12 bases. The CDR3 DNA sequence: TGCAGTGCTAGAGATTCCGGCAGGGGCTATGGCTACACCTTC. Translation: CSARDSGRGYGYTF.

The count of this clonotype is one. The chain recombines TRBV7-9 with TRBJ2-3; D is unclear. Trimming stripped 5 bases from V and 6 bases from J, with 12 bases between. The CDR3 extends over 13 amino acids. Per germline, CDR1 SEHNR and CDR2 FQNEAQ (reference sequence). The CDR3 is CASSLAGHDTQYF. The CDR3 DNA is TGTGCCAGCAGCCTTGCAGGCCACGATACGCAGTATTTT. Full variable domain (rest looked up from reference TRBV7-9 and TRBJ2-3): DTGVSQNPRHKITKRGQNVTFRCDPISEHNRLYWYRQTLGQGPEFLTYFQNEAQLEKSRLLSDRFSAERPKGSFSTLEIQRTEQGDSAMYLCASSLAGHDTQYFGPGTRLTVL.

The chain is built from TRBV7-7 and TRBJ2-5, with 9 bases identical to TRBD2. This CDR3 is built from 15 residues. Germline-derived CDR1 and CDR2 are SSHAT and FNYEAQ (reference sequence). The ends lost 5 bases at V and 1 base at J; junction bases unmatched: 5. CDR3 nucleotides: TGTGCCAGCAGCCCTAGACTAGCGGTCCAAGAGACCCAGTACTTC. Translated: CASSPRLAVQETQYF.

The chain links TRBV20-1 to TRBJ2-5; 9 bases are a match to TRBD1. The CDR3 extends over 16 amino acids. The germline gives CDR1 DFQATT, CDR2 SNEGSKA (reference sequence). With 6 bases clipped from V and 5 bases from J, the junction kept 16 bases outside the gene matches. CDR3: CSAHWNRGPPWETQYF. The DNA for the CDR3 is TGCAGTGCCCACTGGAACAGGGGGCCGCCTTGGGAGACCCAGTACTTC.